Included here is one T cell receptor beta chain sequence, with context. This clonotype was counted ten times or more. The target of this receptor is not known. Base qualities are not recorded, but no much larger clone differs from it by a single base. The CDR3 starts with the cysteine, ends with the phenylalanine, and has 19 residues. The entry retains the CDR3 DNA only, 57 bases that are in frame from base 1. V is cut back by 3 bases and J by 2 bases, with 14 bases in the junction unmatched. Looking up the germline V gene yields CDR1 KGHSH and CDR2 LQKENI. The entry originates in a study of CD8 T cells in ankylosing spondylitis (dated by TCRdb to 2015 to 2018). Background on the whole study: T cell receptor beta repertoires were profiled in healthy donors and ankylosing spondylitis patients so that disease-linked TCR variants could be found. The whole study cohort included 90 to 120 healthy donors and 25 ankylosing spondylitis patients. Peripheral blood samples were taken, and synovial fluid was additionally collected from ankylosing spondylitis patients. Here is what the overall study found, with its caveats: Significant enrichment of the disease-linked clones was reported in matched synovial fluid samples from ankylosing spondylitis patients. The disease-linked clones showed a CD8+ phenotype and occurred at relatively low frequencies in peripheral blood. Some motif variants were previously reported in synovial fluid and blood of reactive arthritis patients, suggesting common disease-initiation mechanisms. A TCR beta motif of 8 or 9 highly homologous amino acid variants appeared characteristic of blood from ankylosing spondylitis patients.

The instrument was an Illumina HiSeq 2500. TCR beta libraries were prepared by quantitative 5'-RACE with molecular barcodes. The paper's data handling went like this. A new computational method based on a probabilistic model of VDJ rearrangement was used to identify disease-linked TCR variants. Using fastp at Q25 and MiXCR, TCRdb reprocessed the public reads and kept productive beta chains. Each record represents a unique CDR3 protein, reported with the most common genes and DNA among its rows. In this record, the V and J calls reflect TCRdb's handling and not the investigators' own analysis. Counted in this sample were more than 400,000 distinct CDR3 sequences; approximately 5.3% of them appeared once. The ten most abundant clones make up under 4.5% of the sample.

The origin of this receptor is a male donor with ankylosing spondylitis. Recombination connected TRBV18 to TRBJ2-3; TRBD2 lines up with 10 middle nucleotides. The sample was blood, either unsorted or a sorted T cell fraction (not recorded which). In nucleotides, the sequence is TGTGCCAGCTCACCGCTCGCAGCGCAACTAGCGGGGTACACAGATACGCAGTATTTT. It codes for CASSPLAAQLAGYTDTQYF.